These 23 T cell receptor beta chains share one sample of origin, sequenced in a study of type 1 regulatory T cells (dated by TCRdb to 2020 to 2023). Points the paper makes about the study in general: Tr1 cells showed a more restricted TCR repertoire than non-Tr1 cells, which the study interpreted as alloantigen-induced clonal expansion.

Their antigens remain unidentified. Data came from an Illumina MiSeq. TCRdb's own reprocessing of the public reads used fastp at Q25 and MiXCR and kept productive beta chains. One record per CDR3 amino acid sequence lists the most common genes and DNA. This sample has about 71,000 distinct CDR3 sequences in its table, and around 21% of those were observed once. Together, the top ten hold more than 6.5% of the sample. Input material: cultured type 1 regulatory T (Tr1) cells, either the whole culture or a sorted fraction (not recorded which). According to the study, the label for this sample's cell subset or site signals: type 1 regulatory T cells sorted from the T-allo10 product. Receptors were obtained from a human donor in good health.

This CDR3 reads CASSFGQDQETQYF. The DNA of the CDR3 is TGTGCCAGCAGCTTCGGACAGGATCAAGAGACCCAGTACTTC. The chain uses TRBV5-4 and TRBJ2-5, with TRBD1 matching over 7 bases. The CDR3 has 14 residues. With V trimmed by 2 bases and J by 2 bases, 3 bases remained unmatched. Germline loops: CDR1 SGHNT, CDR2 YYREEE (reference sequence).

This chain joins TRBV3-1 and TRBJ2-7; 9 bases fit TRBD2. Germline CDR1 reads LGHDT; CDR2 reads YNNKEL (reference sequence). V shed 1 base and J 0 bases; nucleotides not matched to a gene: 1. The CDR3 is 15 amino acids. The CDR3 coding sequence is TGTGCCAGCAGCCAAGTTAGCGGGAGCTCCTACGAGCAGTACTTC. Translation gives CASSQVSGSSYEQYF.

This clonotype was observed a few times. The chain employs TRBV10-3 and TRBJ1-6; 9 bases agree with TRBD1. Germline V gene lookup returns CDR1 ENHRY and CDR2 SYGVKD. After removal of 4 bases from V and 9 bases from J, the junction contained 10 bases not matched to a gene. CDR3 length: 16 residues. The CDR3 DNA reads TGTGCCATCAGTGGGTCCGGGACAGGGCGCCTTTCACCCCTCCACTTT. Its translation is CAISGSGTGRLSPLHF.

The V gene is TRBV3-1, the J gene TRBJ2-5, with 8 bases identical to TRBD1. The CDR3 extends over 17 amino acids. CDR1 is LGHDT, CDR2 YNNKEL, per germline (reference sequence). Germline trimming cut 5 bases from V and 5 bases from J; bases unmatched to any gene: 16. CDR3 region: CASSFKLTGAFLETQYF. The CDR3 region has the DNA TGTGCCAGCAGCTTCAAACTGACAGGGGCCTTTCTGGAGACCCAGTACTTC.

There are a few counts of this clonotype. This chain links TRBV7-2 with TRBJ2-7; no firm D call. The CDR3 is 13 amino acids. V lost 5 bases, J lost 3 bases, and 11 bases lay in between. The germline gives CDR1 SGHTA, CDR2 FQGNSA. The CDR3 DNA sequence: TGTGCCAGCAGCCCCGGGCCGAACTACGAGCAGTACTTC. Protein sequence: CASSPGPNYEQYF.

This clonotype was seen more than once but under ten times. J is TRBJ2-2 and V is TRBV29-1; perhaps D is TRBD1 or TRBD2 (6 bases each). Deletions cut 4 bases from V and 2 bases from J, with 14 bases between. Germline CDR1 and CDR2: SQVTM and ANQGSEA. The CDR3 runs to 15 residues. CDR3 amino acids: CSVVSGALNTGELFF. The CDR3 DNA sequence: TGCAGCGTTGTGTCGGGGGCTTTAAACACCGGGGAGCTGTTTTTT.

This clonotype was counted ten times or more. The J gene is TRBJ2-1, the V gene TRBV5-1, with D possibly TRBD1 on 6 matching bases. CDR1 and CDR2 from the germline V gene are SGHRS and YFSETQ. This CDR3 is built from 15 residues. Between the trimmed V and J ends, which lost 4 bases and 0 bases, there was a span of 11 bases. The CDR3 coding sequence is TGCGCCAGCAGCGGCCTACAGGGCTCCTACAATGAGCAGTTCTTC. Encoded protein: CASSGLQGSYNEQFF.

This clonotype turned up a few times. This chain joins TRBV20-1 and TRBJ2-3; 8 bases map to TRBD2. V was pared by 1 base and J by 4 bases, with 4 bases of the junction left unmatched. CDR1 and CDR2 from the germline V gene are DFQATT and SNEGSKA (reference sequence). CDR3 length: 14 residues. The CDR3 DNA follows: TGCAGTGCTAGAGTAGCGGGATCGTCAGATACGCAGTATTTT. Protein sequence: CSARVAGSSDTQYF.

This clonotype came up a few times. The rearrangement uses TRBV28 and TRBJ1-2; D is uncertain. V dropped 9 bases and J dropped 1 base, with 6 bases sitting between them. Germline CDR1 and CDR2: MDHEN and SYDVKM. This CDR3 is 11 amino acids long. CDR3 bases: TGTGCCAGTGGTAGTAACTATGGCTACACCTTC. This codes for CASGSNYGYTF.

This clonotype was picked up a small number of times. The CDR3: CASSADGELFF. CDR3 DNA: TGTGCCAGCAGCGCGGACGGGGAGCTGTTTTTT. The chain has TRBV9 and TRBJ2-2; no reliable D call. CDR1 and CDR2 from the germline V gene are SGDLS and YYNGEE. Deletions cut 3 bases from V and 7 bases from J, with 4 bases between. The CDR3 is 11 residues long.

This clonotype was picked up a small number of times. This chain uses TRBV12-3 or TRBV12-4 with TRBJ2-3; 8 positions agree with TRBD2. The CDR3 length is 16 residues. V was clipped by 0 bases and J by 4 bases; unmatched bases: 6. CDR3 nucleotides: TGTGCCAGCAGTTTAGCGGTGACTAGCGAGCCAGATACGCAGTATTTT. This sequence encodes CASSLAVTSEPDTQYF.

This clonotype showed up many times. The chain combines TRBV7-2 with TRBJ2-1; D may be TRBD2 (5 bases). CDR1 and CDR2 (germline): SGHTA, FQGNSA. Trimming took 5 bases from V and 0 from J, leaving 11 bases between them. This CDR3 has 15 residues. CDR3 nucleotides: TGTGCCAGCAGCGCCACTAGTAGCTCCTACAATGAGCAGTTCTTC. This encodes CASSATSSSYNEQFF.

This clonotype turned up a few times. The gene calls are TRBV5-1 and TRBJ1-4; TRBD1 aligns across 9 bases. V shed 2 bases, J shed 6 bases, and the junction held 2 bases outside the gene matches. The CDR3 covers 14 residues. CDR1 is SGHRS, CDR2 YFSETQ, per germline. The CDR3, as DNA: TGCGCCAGCAGCTTCGACAGGGGGGATGAAAAACTGTTTTTT. It yields the protein CASSFDRGDEKLFF.

This clonotype has more than one count but fewer than ten. This chain links TRBV20-1 with TRBJ1-4; D is ambiguous. The CDR3 has 11 amino acids. The V and J ends lost 3 bases and 5 bases respectively, with 4 bases between them. The germline V gene has CDR1 DFQATT and CDR2 SNEGSKA (reference sequence). The CDR3 nucleotides read TGCAGTGCTAGTGAAAATGAAAAACTGTTTTTT. It is translated as CSASENEKLFF.

This clonotype has ten or more counts. The CDR3 is CANDDRGDCKNSPLHF. CDR3 coding DNA: TGTGCCAACGACGACAGGGGCGACTGTAAAAATTCACCCCTCCACTTT. V is TRBV27 and J is TRBJ1-6; 8 bases are a match to TRBD1. V lost 10 bases and J lost 7; bases outside the gene matches: 15. The germline CDR1 and CDR2 sequences are MNHEY and SMNVEV (reference sequence). This CDR3 is built from 16 residues.

The rearrangement uses TRBV20-1 and TRBJ2-7; 9 bases match TRBD2. Germline V CDR1 and CDR2: DFQATT, SNEGSKA (reference sequence). CDR3 length equals 15 residues. V shed 0 bases and J 2 bases; nucleotides not matched to a gene: 5. Written as DNA, the CDR3 is TGCAGTGCTAGAGATGTCGCGGGAGGGCCCTACGAGCAGTACTTC. Amino acid sequence: CSARDVAGGPYEQYF.

The chain carries TRBV5-4 and TRBJ2-5; D perhaps matches TRBD1 (5 bases). Germline CDR1 SGHNT, CDR2 YYREEE (reference sequence). V was cut by 2 bases and J by 1 base, with 9 bases left in between. This CDR3 comprises 14 residues. Written as DNA, the CDR3 is TGTGCCAGCAGCTTAACGGACATCCAAGAGACCCAGTACTTC. Translating it yields CASSLTDIQETQYF.

This clonotype has ten or more counts. The chain uses TRBV12-3 or TRBV12-4 and TRBJ2-2, with D uncertain. The CDR3 is 15 residues long. The V and J ends lost 2 bases and 2 bases respectively, with 9 bases between them. CDR3 nucleotide sequence: TGTGCCAGCAGTTTATTTGCAGGAAACACCGGGGAGCTGTTTTTT. Amino acids: CASSLFAGNTGELFF.

In this sample, this clonotype turned up a few times. The gene calls are TRBV19 and TRBJ2-3, with 8 positions matching TRBD2. The CDR3 spans 13 residues. The junction had 6 bases not matched to a gene; V was cut back by 10 bases and J by 3 bases. Germline V gene lookup returns CDR1 LNHDA and CDR2 SQIVND (reference sequence). The CDR3 DNA reads TGTGCCACGTCGCTAGCGGGTACAGATACGCAGTATTTT. Translation: CATSLAGTDTQYF.

V usage is TRBV28 and J usage is TRBJ1-2; 9 positions agree with TRBD1. From germline, CDR1 is MDHEN and CDR2 SYDVKM. The CDR3 totals 13 residues. V was pared by 6 bases and J by 4 bases, with 3 bases of the junction left unmatched. The CDR3 DNA reads TGTGCCAGCAGCACAGGGGGCGTCTATGGCTACACCTTC. Protein: CASSTGGVYGYTF.

This clonotype was observed a few times. The gene calls are TRBV12-3 or TRBV12-4 and TRBJ2-7; D is perhaps TRBD2 (6 bases). This CDR3 region has 14 residues. The germline V and J ends were trimmed by 6 bases and 0 bases, with 12 bases remaining between them. CDR3 amino acids: CASRAGGSSYEQYF. Here the CDR3 DNA reads TGTGCCAGCAGGGCTGGGGGGAGCTCCTACGAGCAGTACTTC.

This clonotype was counted between two and nine times. The rearrangement links TRBV15 to TRBJ1-4; TRBD1 might be the D (5 bases). The CDR3 sequence is 14 residues long. Germline V gives CDR1 LNHNV, CDR2 YYDKDF (reference sequence). The germline V and J ends were trimmed by 0 bases and 8 bases, with 10 bases remaining between them. This CDR3 is CATSRDNWGEKLFF. The CDR3 coding sequence is TGTGCCACCAGCAGAGATAACTGGGGGGAAAAACTGTTTTTT.

V usage is TRBV29-1 and J usage is TRBJ2-3; no clear D. Germline V gene sequence: CDR1 SQVTM, CDR2 ANQGSEA. V shed 7 bases and J shed 1 base, with 15 bases lying between them. The length of the CDR3 is 14 residues. CDR3 sequence: CSARTDLGTDTQYF. CDR3 nucleotide sequence: TGCAGCGCGCGGACGGATCTAGGCACAGATACGCAGTATTTT.